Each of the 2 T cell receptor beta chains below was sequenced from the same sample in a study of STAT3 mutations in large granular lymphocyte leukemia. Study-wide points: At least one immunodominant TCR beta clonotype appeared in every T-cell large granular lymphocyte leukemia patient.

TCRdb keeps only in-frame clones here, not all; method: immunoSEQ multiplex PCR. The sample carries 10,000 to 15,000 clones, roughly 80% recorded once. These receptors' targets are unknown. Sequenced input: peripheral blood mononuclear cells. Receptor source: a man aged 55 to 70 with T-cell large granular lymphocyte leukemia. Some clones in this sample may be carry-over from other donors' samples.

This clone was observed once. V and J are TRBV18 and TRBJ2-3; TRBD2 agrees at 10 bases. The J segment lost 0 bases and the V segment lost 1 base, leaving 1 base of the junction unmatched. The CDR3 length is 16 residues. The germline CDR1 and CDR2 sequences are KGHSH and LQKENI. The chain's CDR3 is CASSPLAGGSTDTQYF. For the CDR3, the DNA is TGTGCCAGCTCACCACTAGCGGGGGGTAGCACAGATACGCAGTATTTT.

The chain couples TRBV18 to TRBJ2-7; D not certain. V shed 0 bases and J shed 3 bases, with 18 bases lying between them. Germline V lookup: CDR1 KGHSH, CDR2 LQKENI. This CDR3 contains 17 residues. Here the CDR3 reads CASSPPLLAEDHYEQYF. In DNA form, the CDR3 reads TGTGCCAGCTCACCACCATTGTTAGCTGAGGACCACTACGAGCAGTACTTC.